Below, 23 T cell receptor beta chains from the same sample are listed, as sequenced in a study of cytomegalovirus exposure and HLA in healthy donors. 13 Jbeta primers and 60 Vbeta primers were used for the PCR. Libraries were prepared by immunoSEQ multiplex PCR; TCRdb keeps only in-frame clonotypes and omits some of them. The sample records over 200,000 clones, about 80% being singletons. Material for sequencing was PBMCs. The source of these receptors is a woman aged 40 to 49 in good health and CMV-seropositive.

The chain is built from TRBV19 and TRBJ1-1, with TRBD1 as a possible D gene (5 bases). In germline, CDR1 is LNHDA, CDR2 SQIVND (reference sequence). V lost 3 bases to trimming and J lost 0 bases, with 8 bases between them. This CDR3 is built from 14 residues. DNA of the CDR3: TGTGCCAGTAGTATGCACAGGATGAACACTGAAGCTTTCTTT. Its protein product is CASSMHRMNTEAFF.

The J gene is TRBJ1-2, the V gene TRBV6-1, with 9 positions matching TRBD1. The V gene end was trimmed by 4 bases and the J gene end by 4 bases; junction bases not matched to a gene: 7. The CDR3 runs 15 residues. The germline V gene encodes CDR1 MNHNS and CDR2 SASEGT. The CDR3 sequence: CASSGGTGRTYGYTF. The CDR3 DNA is TGTGCCAGCAGTGGCGGGACAGGGCGAACCTATGGCTACACCTTC.

The CDR3 region has the DNA TGCAGCGGCGAGCAGGGGGCGGACTATGGCTACACCTTC. It encodes CSGEQGADYGYTF. The gene calls are TRBV29-1 and TRBJ1-2; 8 nucleotides line up with TRBD1. The germline V gene encodes CDR1 SQVTM and CDR2 ANQGSEA. Losses at the gene ends were 7 bases for V and 3 bases for J; bases not matched to a gene: 7. The CDR3 covers 13 residues.

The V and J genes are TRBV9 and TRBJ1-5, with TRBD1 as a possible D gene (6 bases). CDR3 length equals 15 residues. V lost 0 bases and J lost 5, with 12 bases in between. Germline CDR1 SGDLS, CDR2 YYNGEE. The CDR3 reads CASSVEGGWDQPQHF. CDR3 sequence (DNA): TGTGCCAGCAGCGTAGAAGGGGGTTGGGATCAGCCCCAGCATTTT.

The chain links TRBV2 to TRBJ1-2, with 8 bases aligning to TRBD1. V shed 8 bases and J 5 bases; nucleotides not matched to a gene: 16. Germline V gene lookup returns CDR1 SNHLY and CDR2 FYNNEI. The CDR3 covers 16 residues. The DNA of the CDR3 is TGTGCCAGCCATAGAACGGACAGGGCTCTGAATTATGGCTACACCTTC. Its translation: CASHRTDRALNYGYTF.

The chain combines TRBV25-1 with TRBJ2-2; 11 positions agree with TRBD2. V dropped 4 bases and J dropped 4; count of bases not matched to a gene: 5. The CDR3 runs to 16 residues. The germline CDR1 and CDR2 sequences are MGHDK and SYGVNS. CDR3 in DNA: TGTGCCAGCAGTGCCCTAGCGGGAGGCCTCACCGGGGAGCTGTTTTTT. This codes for CASSALAGGLTGELFF.

The CDR3 region has the DNA TGTGCCAGCTCACCATATCCTGGGACAGGTGCCGAAAAACTGTTTTTT. It encodes CASSPYPGTGAEKLFF. The rearrangement links TRBV18 to TRBJ1-4; the match to TRBD1 covers 8 bases. Trimming cost V 2 bases and J 8 bases; bases outside gene matches: 10. The germline V gene encodes CDR1 KGHSH and CDR2 LQKENI. CDR3 size: 16 residues.

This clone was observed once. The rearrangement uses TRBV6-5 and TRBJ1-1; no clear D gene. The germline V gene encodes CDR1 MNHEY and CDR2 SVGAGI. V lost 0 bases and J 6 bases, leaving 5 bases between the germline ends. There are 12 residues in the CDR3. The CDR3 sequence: CASSYSRAEAFF. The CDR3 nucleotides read TGTGCCAGCAGTTACTCGAGGGCTGAAGCTTTCTTT.

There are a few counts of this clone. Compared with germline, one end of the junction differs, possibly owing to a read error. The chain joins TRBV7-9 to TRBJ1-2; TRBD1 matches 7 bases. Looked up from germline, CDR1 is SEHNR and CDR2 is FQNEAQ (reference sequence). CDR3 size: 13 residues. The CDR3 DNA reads TGTTCCAGCAGCCGAGGGACAGAGGATGGCTACACCTTC. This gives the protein CSSSRGTEDGYTF.

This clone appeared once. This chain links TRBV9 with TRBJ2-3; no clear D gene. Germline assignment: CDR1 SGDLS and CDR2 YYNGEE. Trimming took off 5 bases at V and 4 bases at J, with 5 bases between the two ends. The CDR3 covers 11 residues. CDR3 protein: CASSEADTQYF. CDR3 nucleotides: TGTGCCAGCAGTGAGGCAGATACGCAGTATTTT.

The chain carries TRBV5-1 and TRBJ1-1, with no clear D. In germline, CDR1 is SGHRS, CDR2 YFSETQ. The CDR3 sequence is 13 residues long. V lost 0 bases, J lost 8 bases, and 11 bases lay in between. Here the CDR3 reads CASSLAHQEEAFF. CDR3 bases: TGCGCCAGCAGCTTGGCCCATCAGGAAGAAGCTTTCTTT.

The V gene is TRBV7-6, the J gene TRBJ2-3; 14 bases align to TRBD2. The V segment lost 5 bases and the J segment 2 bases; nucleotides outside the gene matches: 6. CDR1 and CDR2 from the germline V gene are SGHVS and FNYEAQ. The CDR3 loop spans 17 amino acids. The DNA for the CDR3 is TGTGCCAGCAGCACGGGACTAGCGGGGGAACTCACAGATACGCAGTATTTT. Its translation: CASSTGLAGELTDTQYF.

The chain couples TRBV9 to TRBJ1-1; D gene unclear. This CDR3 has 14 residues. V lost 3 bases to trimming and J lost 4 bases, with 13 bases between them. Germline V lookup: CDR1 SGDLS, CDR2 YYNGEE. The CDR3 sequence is CASSGQEGGTEAFF. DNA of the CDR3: TGTGCCAGCAGCGGACAAGAGGGAGGCACTGAAGCTTTCTTT.

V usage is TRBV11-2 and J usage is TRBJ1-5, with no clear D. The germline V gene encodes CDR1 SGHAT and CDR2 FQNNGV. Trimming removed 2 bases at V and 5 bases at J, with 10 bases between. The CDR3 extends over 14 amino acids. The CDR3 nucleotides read TGTGCCAGCAGCTTATCCTCCCCGGATCAGCCCCAGCATTTT. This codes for CASSLSSPDQPQHF.

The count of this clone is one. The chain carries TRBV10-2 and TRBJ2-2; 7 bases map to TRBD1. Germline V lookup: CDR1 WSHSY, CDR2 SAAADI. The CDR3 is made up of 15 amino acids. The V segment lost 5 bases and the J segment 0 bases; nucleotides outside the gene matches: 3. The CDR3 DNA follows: TGCGCCAGCAGTAGACAGGGAGCGAACACCGGGGAGCTGTTTTTT. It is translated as CASSRQGANTGELFF.

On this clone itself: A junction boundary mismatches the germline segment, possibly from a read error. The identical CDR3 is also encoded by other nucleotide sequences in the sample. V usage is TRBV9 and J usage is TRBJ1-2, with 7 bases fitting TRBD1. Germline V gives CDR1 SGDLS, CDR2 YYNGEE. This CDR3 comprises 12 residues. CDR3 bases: TGCGCCAGCAGCGCGACAGGGACTGGCTACACCTTC. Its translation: CASSATGTGYTF.

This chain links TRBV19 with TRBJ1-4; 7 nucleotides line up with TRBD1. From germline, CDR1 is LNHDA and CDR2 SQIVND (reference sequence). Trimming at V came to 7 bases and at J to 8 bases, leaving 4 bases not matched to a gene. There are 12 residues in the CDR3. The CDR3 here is CASTKDREKLFF. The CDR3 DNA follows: TGTGCCAGTACTAAGGACAGGGAAAAACTGTTTTTT.

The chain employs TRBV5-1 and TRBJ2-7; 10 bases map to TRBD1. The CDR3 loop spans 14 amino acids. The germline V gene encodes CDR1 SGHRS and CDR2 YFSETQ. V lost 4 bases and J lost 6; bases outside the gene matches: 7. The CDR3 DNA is TGCGCCAGCAGCAACCGGACAGGGGGGCCCGAGCAGTACTTC. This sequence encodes CASSNRTGGPEQYF.

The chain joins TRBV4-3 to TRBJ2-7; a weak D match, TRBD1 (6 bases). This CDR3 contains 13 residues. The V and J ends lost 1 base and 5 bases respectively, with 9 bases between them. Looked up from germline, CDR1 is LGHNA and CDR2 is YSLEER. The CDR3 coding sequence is TGCGCCAGCAGCCAAGGGGGGCGAAACGAGCAGTACTTC. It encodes CASSQGGRNEQYF.

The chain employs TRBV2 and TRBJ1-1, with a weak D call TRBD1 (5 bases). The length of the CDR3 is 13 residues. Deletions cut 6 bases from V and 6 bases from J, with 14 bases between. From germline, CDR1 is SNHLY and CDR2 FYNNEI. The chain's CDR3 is CASRLGLGAEAFF. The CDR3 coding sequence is TGTGCCAGCAGACTGGGACTGGGGGCTGAAGCTTTCTTT.

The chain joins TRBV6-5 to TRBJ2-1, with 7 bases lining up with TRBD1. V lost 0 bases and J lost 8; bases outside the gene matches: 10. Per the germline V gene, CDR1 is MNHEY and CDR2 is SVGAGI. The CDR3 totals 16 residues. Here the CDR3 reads CASSYSAGGKGDEQFF. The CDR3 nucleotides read TGTGCCAGCAGTTACTCGGCAGGGGGTAAAGGCGATGAGCAGTTCTTC.

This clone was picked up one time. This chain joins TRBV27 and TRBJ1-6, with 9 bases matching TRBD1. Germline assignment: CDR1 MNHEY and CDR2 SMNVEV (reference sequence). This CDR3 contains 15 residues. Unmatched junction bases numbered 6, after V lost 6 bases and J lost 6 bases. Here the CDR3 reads CASSSGTGSNSPLHF. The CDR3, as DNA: TGTGCCAGCAGCTCCGGGACAGGGTCTAATTCACCCCTCCACTTT.

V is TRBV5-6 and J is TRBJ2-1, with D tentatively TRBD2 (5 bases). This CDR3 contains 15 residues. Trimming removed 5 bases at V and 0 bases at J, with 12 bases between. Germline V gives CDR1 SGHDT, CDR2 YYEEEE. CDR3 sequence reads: CASRNGVSSYNEQFF. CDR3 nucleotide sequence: TGTGCCAGCAGAAACGGGGTGAGCTCCTACAATGAGCAGTTCTTC.